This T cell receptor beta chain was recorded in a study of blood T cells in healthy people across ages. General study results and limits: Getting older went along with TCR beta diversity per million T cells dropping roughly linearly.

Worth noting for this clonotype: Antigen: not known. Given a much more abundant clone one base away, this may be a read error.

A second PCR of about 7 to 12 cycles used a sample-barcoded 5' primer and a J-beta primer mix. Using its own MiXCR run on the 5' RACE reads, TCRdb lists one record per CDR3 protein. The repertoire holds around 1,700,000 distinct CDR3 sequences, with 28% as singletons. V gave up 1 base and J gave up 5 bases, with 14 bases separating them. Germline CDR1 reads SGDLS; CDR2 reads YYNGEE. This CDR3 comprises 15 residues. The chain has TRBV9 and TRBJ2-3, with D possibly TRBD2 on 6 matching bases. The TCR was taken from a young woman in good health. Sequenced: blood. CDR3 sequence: CASSVNPGVGDTQYF. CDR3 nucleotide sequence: TGTGCCAGCAGCGTAAATCCGGGGGTAGGAGATACGCAGTATTTT. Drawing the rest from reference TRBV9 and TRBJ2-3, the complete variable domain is DSGVTQTPKHLITATGQRVTLRCSPRSGDLSVYWYQQSLDQGLQFLIQYYNGEERAKGNILERFSAQQFPDLHSELNLSSLELGDSALYFCASSVNPGVGDTQYFGPGTRLTVL.